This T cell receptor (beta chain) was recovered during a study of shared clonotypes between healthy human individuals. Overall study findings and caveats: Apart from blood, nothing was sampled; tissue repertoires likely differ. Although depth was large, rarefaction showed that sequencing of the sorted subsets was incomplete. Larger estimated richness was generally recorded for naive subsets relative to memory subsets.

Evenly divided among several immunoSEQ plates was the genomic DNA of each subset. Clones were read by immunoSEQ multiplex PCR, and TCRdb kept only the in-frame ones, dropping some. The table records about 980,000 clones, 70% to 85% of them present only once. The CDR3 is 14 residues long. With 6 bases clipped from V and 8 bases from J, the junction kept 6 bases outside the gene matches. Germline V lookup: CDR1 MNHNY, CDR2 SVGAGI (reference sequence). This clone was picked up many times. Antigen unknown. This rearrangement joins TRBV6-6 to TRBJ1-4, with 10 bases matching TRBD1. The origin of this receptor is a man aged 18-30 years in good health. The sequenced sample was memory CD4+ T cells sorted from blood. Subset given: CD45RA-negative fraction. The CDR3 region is CASSPGQGGEKLFF. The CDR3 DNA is TGTGCCAGCAGCCCTGGACAGGGGGGGGAAAAACTGTTTTTT.